This note documents a single TCR beta chain sequence. This sample is drawn from a study of blood T cells in healthy people across ages. The junction had 3 bases not matched to a gene; V was cut back by 7 bases and J by 4 bases. The CDR3 runs to 12 residues. CDR1 SEHNR and CDR2 FQNEAQ come from the germline V gene (reference sequence). Using a J-beta primer mix together with a sample-barcoded 5' primer, a second PCR was run for about 7 to 12 cycles. One entry per CDR3 protein results from TCRdb running MiXCR on the 5' RACE reads. The top ten clones hold 3% to 4% of a sample with about 800,000 distinct CDR3 sequences, approximately 25% of them seen once. These data are also associated with another study on T cells of mothers and their children. That investigation notes: Donors were a few healthy Caucasian mothers and their six children. Each mother gave over 8 million TCR beta CDR3 reads; each child, around 3 million. With unrelated pairs as the comparison, related mother-child pairs had a slightly higher overlap that was not significant.

The V gene is TRBV7-9, the J gene TRBJ1-2; 7 bases map to TRBD1. Sequencing input: blood. The sequence derives from a boy aged 10-17 years in good health. CDR3 in amino acids: CASTGDSYGYTF. Here the CDR3 DNA reads TGTGCCAGCACCGGGGACAGCTATGGCTACACCTTC.